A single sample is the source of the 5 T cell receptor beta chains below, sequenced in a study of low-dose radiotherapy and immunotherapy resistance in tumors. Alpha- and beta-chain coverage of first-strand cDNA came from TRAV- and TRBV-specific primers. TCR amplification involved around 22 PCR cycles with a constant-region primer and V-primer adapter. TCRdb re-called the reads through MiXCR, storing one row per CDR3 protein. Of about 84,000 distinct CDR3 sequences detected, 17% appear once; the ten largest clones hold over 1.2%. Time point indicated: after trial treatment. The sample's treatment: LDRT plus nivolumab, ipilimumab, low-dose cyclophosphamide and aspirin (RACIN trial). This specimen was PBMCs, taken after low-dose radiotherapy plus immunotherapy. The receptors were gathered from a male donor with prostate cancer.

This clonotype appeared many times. The CDR3 nucleotides read TGTGCCAGCAGCCAGCGGGAGATGGGTGCCGAGACCCAGTACTTC. Its translation is CASSQREMGAETQYF. The chain links TRBV6-6 to TRBJ2-5, with 8 bases that match TRBD2. The CDR3 spans 15 residues. Trimming removed 6 bases from V and 5 bases from J; junction bases left unmatched: 11. Germline CDR1 reads MNHNY; CDR2 reads SVGAGI (reference sequence).

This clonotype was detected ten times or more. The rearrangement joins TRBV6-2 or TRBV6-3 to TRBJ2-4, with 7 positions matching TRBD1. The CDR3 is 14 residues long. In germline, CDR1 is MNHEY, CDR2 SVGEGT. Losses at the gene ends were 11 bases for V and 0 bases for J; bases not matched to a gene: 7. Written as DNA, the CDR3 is TGTGCCGTCCGACAGGGCCCAGCCAAAAACATTCAGTACTTC. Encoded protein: CAVRQGPAKNIQYF.

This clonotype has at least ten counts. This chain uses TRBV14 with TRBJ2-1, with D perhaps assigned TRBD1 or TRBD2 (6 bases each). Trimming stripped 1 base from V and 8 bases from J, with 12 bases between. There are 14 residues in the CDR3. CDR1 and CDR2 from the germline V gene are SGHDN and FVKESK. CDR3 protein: CASSQVVGGHEQFF. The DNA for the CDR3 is TGTGCCAGCAGCCAAGTTGTGGGGGGCCATGAGCAGTTCTTC.

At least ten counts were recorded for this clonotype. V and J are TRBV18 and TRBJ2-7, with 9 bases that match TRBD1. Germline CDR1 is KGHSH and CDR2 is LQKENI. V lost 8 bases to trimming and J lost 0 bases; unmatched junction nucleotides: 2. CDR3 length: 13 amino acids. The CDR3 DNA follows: TGTGCCAGCGGACAGGGGATCTCCTACGAGCAGTACTTC. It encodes CASGQGISYEQYF.

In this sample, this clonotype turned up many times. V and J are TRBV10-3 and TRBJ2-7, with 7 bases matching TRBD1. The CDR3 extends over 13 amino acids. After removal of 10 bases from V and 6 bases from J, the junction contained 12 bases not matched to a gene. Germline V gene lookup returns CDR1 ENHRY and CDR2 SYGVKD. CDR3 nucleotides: TGTGCCACCCTAGGACAGGCTATTGGCGAGCAGTACTTC. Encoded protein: CATLGQAIGEQYF.